Following are 18 T cell receptor beta chains from one sample sequenced in a study of blood T cells in healthy people across ages. The use of a sample-barcoded 5' primer and a J-beta primer mix characterized a second PCR of 7 to 11 cycles. In TCRdb, the 5' RACE reads were re-called with MiXCR into one record per CDR3 protein. Among some 920,000 distinct CDR3 sequences listed, 51% were seen once. Sequenced material: blood. The receptors come from a woman aged 55-75 years in good health.

The J gene is TRBJ2-5, the V gene TRBV4-1; possibly TRBD1 for D (6 bases). The V end lost 1 base, the J end lost 7 bases, and 22 bases lay between the germline ends. CDR1 MGHRA and CDR2 YSYEKL come from the germline V gene. The CDR3 totals 17 residues. CDR3 sequence reads: CASSQVLQGPAPGTQYF. In DNA form, the CDR3 reads TGCGCCAGCAGCCAAGTTTTGCAGGGGCCTGCTCCTGGGACCCAGTACTTC.

This chain links TRBV6-5 with TRBJ2-1, with D perhaps matching TRBD2 (6 bases). Germline CDR1 is MNHEY and CDR2 is SVGAGI. The V and J ends lost 1 base and 7 bases respectively, with 14 bases between them. CDR3 length: 15 amino acids. The CDR3 loop reads CASSYLGHGGNEQFF. The CDR3 bases are TGTGCCAGCAGTTACTTAGGACACGGGGGAAATGAGCAGTTCTTC.

This clonotype was observed a handful of times. The V gene is TRBV6-5, the J gene TRBJ2-1; TRBD1 aligns across 8 bases. Losses at the gene ends were 5 bases for V and 5 bases for J; bases not matched to a gene: 5. Germline CDR1 and CDR2: MNHEY and SVGAGI. The CDR3 spans 14 residues. The CDR3 DNA is TGTGCCAGCAGTCCGTGGACAGGGAACAATGAGCAGTTCTTC. The encoded protein is CASSPWTGNNEQFF.

V is TRBV28 and J is TRBJ2-7; D call uncertain. This CDR3 is 18 amino acids long. The germline V and J ends were trimmed by 3 bases and 0 bases, with 21 bases remaining between them. CDR1 MDHEN and CDR2 SYDVKM come from the germline V gene. The CDR3 coding sequence is TGTGCCAGCAGTTTGGTCGCGTCCGGACCGACGACCTCCTACGAGCAGTACTTC. The encoded protein is CASSLVASGPTTSYEQYF. Complete variable domain (other parts from reference TRBV28 and TRBJ2-7): DVKVTQSSRYLVKRTGEKVFLECVQDMDHENMFWYRQDPGLGLRLIYFSYDVKMKEKGDIPEGYSVSREKKERFSLILESASTNQTSMYLCASSLVASGPTTSYEQYFGPGTRLTVT.

This chain connects TRBV29-1 to TRBJ2-3, with unresolved D. Trimming shortened V by 7 bases and J by 2 bases, and 7 bases separated the two germline ends. The CDR3 is 11 residues long. Germline assignment: CDR1 SQVTM and CDR2 ANQGSEA. CDR3 in DNA: TGCAGCGGCGTGAACACAGATACGCAGTATTTT. It yields the protein CSGVNTDTQYF.

This clonotype was detected only a few times. The chain employs TRBV6-2 or TRBV6-3 and TRBJ2-7; D may be TRBD1 (6 bases). The CDR3 sequence is 13 residues long. In germline, CDR1 is MNHEY, CDR2 SVGEGT. The V end lost 6 bases, the J end lost 3 bases, and 12 bases lay between the germline ends. The CDR3 nucleotides are TGTGCCAGCAGACTGGACAGTTACTACGAGCAGTACTTC. As protein: CASRLDSYYEQYF.

This clonotype was counted between two and nine times. Compared with germline, one end of the junction differs, possibly owing to a read error. The chain employs TRBV5-1 and TRBJ2-7, with 8 positions matching TRBD1. The CDR3 contains 12 residues. Germline assignment: CDR1 SGHRS and CDR2 YFSETQ. As DNA, the CDR3 is TGTGCCAGCAGACAGGGGTACGACGAGCAGTACTTC. Residues: CASRQGYDEQYF.

The chain has TRBV6-2 or TRBV6-3 and TRBJ2-3; D may match TRBD1 or TRBD2 (5 bases each). The ends were cut back, 6 bases at V and 0 bases at J, with 16 bases in the middle. Germline CDR1 MNHEY, CDR2 SVGEGT. The CDR3 spans 16 residues. DNA for the CDR3: TGTGCCAGCAGCCTCAGGGTCGGGAAAAGCACAGATACGCAGTATTTT. It encodes CASSLRVGKSTDTQYF.

This chain connects TRBV24-1 to TRBJ2-6; the D is unclear. V gave up 5 bases and J gave up 2 bases, with 3 bases separating them. CDR3 length: 13 amino acids. Germline CDR1 KGHDR, CDR2 SFDVKD. CDR3 bases: TGTGCCACCAGTGTGGCTGGGGCCAACGTCCTGACTTTC. The encoded protein is CATSVAGANVLTF.

The chain combines TRBV20-1 with TRBJ2-1; D is unresolved. The germline V gene encodes CDR1 DFQATT and CDR2 SNEGSKA (reference sequence). This CDR3 region has 13 residues. The V end was cut by 0 bases, the J end by 10 bases, with 13 bases between. The CDR3 DNA reads TGCAGTGCTAGAGACCCCCCGAAGATCGAGCAGTTCTTC. Translated: CSARDPPKIEQFF.

The rearrangement links TRBV6-1 to TRBJ2-7; 9 nucleotides match TRBD1. The V gene end was trimmed by 6 bases and the J gene end by 5 bases; junction bases not matched to a gene: 17. The CDR3 loop spans 17 amino acids. The V gene's germline CDR1 is MNHNS and CDR2 SASEGT. The CDR3: CASRTGGVLSRADEQYF. The CDR3 region has the DNA TGTGCCAGCAGAACAGGGGGCGTTTTATCACGGGCGGACGAGCAGTACTTC.

The V and J genes are TRBV29-1 and TRBJ1-1; D not certain. Trimming left V 7 bases short and J 0 bases short, with 9 bases between. The CDR3 is 12 amino acids. Germline CDR1 is SQVTM and CDR2 is ANQGSEA. The DNA of the CDR3 is TGCAGCGGTGGGTCCATGAACACTGAAGCTTTCTTT. The encoded protein is CSGGSMNTEAFF.

This clonotype has only a few counts. The chain couples TRBV5-1 to TRBJ1-1; D uncertain. From germline, CDR1 is SGHRS and CDR2 YFSETQ. The germline V and J ends were trimmed by 0 bases and 10 bases, with 16 bases remaining between them. This CDR3 spans 14 amino acids. The CDR3 here is CASSLGQASAPAFF. CDR3 coding DNA: TGCGCCAGCAGCTTGGGTCAGGCTTCTGCCCCAGCTTTCTTT.

The chain links TRBV28 to TRBJ2-2; D perhaps matches TRBD2 (5 bases). The CDR3 spans 15 residues. Trimming took 5 bases from V and 2 from J, leaving 12 bases between them. Germline-derived CDR1 and CDR2 are MDHEN and SYDVKM. The CDR3 DNA reads TGTGCCAGCAGTCGTGGACTCCTAAACACCGGGGAGCTGTTTTTT. It codes for CASSRGLLNTGELFF.

This clonotype was counted a few times. J is TRBJ2-7 and V is TRBV20-1; D not resolved. Germline CDR1 reads DFQATT; CDR2 reads SNEGSKA (reference sequence). CDR3 length: 13 amino acids. The V end was cut by 1 base, the J end by 0 bases, with 7 bases between. CDR3 in amino acids: CSARVTLSYEQYF. CDR3 nucleotide sequence: TGCAGTGCTAGAGTCACTCTCTCCTACGAGCAGTACTTC.

The chain is built from TRBV28 and TRBJ2-3; D is unresolved. V was pared by 6 bases and J by 2 bases, with 18 bases between. The CDR3 is 16 residues long. The germline V gene has CDR1 MDHEN and CDR2 SYDVKM. The chain's CDR3 is CASRPARMGVTDTQYF. The CDR3 nucleotides read TGTGCCAGCAGACCCGCCCGGATGGGCGTCACAGATACGCAGTATTTT.

The chain recombines TRBV12-3 or TRBV12-4 with TRBJ1-1, with D possibly matching TRBD1 (5 bases). The length of the CDR3 is 11 residues. V gave up 7 bases and J gave up 11 bases, with 14 bases separating them. The DNA of the CDR3 is TGTGCCAGCAATTCAGGGTTTAGGGCTTTCTTT. As protein: CASNSGFRAFF.

This clonotype was observed once. The chain links TRBV9 to TRBJ2-1; 8 nucleotides align to TRBD2. Trimming cost V 3 bases and J 6 bases; bases outside gene matches: 14. CDR1 SGDLS and CDR2 YYNGEE come from the germline V gene. The CDR3 covers 17 residues. The CDR3: CASSARSPGLVGNEQFF. The CDR3 DNA is TGTGCCAGCAGCGCCCGGAGCCCGGGACTAGTGGGCAATGAGCAGTTCTTC.